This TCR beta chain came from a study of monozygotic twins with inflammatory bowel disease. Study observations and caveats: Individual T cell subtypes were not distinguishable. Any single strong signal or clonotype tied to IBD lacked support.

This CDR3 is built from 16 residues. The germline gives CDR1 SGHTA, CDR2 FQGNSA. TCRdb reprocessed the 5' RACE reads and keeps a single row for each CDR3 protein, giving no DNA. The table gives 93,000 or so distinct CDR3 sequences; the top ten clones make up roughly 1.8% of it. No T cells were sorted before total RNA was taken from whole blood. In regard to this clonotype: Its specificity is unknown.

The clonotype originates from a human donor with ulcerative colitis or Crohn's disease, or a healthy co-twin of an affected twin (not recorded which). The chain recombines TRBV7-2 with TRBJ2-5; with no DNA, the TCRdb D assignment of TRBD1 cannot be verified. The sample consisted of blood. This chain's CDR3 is CASSLTGDRVRETQYF.